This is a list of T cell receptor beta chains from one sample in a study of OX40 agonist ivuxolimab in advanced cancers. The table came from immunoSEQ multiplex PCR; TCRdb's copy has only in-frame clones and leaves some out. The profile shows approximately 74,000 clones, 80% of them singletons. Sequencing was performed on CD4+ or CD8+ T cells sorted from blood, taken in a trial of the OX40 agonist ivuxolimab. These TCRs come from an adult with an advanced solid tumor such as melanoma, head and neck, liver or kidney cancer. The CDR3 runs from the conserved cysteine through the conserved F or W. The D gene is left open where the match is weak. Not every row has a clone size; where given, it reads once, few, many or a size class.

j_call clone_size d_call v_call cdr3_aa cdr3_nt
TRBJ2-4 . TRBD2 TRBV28 CASSPPGGLAKNIQYF TGTGCCAGCAGTCCACCGGGAGGCCTAGCCAAAAACATTCAGTACTTC
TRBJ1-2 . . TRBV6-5 CASRRGDKNNYGYTF TGTGCCAGCAGACGGGGGGACAAAAACAACTATGGCTACACCTTC
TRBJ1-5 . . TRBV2 CASSPDTNQPQHF TGTGCCAGCAGTCCCGACACCAATCAGCCCCAGCATTTT
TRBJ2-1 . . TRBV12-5 CASGLGSTRVDEQFF TGTGCTAGTGGTTTGGGGAGCACACGGGTCGATGAGCAGTTCTTC
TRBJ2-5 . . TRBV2 CASSETRSESSGTQYF TGTGCCAGCAGTGAAACCCGGTCTGAGTCGAGCGGGACCCAGTACTTC
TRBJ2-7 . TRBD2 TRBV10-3 CAIGLVGGEQYF TGTGCCATCGGACTAGTCGGGGGCGAGCAGTACTTC
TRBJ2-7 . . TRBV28 CAVKMGSSYEQYF TGTGCCGTTAAAATGGGAAGCTCCTACGAGCAGTACTTC
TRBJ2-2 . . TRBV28 CASSRPPGELFF TGTGCCAGCAGTCGACCGCCCGGGGAGCTGTTTTTT
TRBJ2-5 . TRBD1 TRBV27 CASSKIGTGGETQYF TGTGCCAGCAGTAAAATAGGGACAGGGGGGGAGACCCAGTACTTC
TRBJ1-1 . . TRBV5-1 CASSFPGVGAEAFF TGCGCCAGCAGCTTCCCTGGGGTGGGTGCTGAAGCTTTCTTT
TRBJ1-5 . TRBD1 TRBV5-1 CASSLGDREGRPQHF TGCGCCAGCAGCTTGGGTGACAGGGAAGGGAGGCCCCAGCATTTT
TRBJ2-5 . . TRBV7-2 CASSLTPQETQYF TGTGCCAGCAGCTTAACTCCACAAGAGACCCAGTACTTC
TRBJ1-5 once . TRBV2 CASSGDHNQPQHF TGTGCCAGCTCCGGGGACCACAATCAGCCCCAGCATTTT
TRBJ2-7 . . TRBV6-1 CASSNRDLGSYEQYF TGTGCCAGCAGCAACCGGGACCTGGGGTCCTACGAGCAGTACTTC
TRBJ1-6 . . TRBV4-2 CASSQERDRAGPLHF TGTGCCAGCAGCCAAGAAAGGGATCGGGCCGGGCCCCTCCACTTT
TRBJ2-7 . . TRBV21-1 CARRGDRDPYEQYF TGTGCCAGAAGAGGAGACAGGGACCCCTACGAGCAGTACTTC
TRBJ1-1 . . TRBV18 CASSLISGKNTEAFF TGTGCCAGCTCACTTATATCCGGGAAGAACACTGAAGCTTTCTTT
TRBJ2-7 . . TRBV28 CASSLGAQYEQYF TGTGCCAGCAGTTTAGGGGCGCAGTACGAGCAGTACTTC
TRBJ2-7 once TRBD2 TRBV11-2 CASSLASSGVQYF TGTGCCAGCAGCTTAGCATCTAGCGGGGTGCAGTACTTC
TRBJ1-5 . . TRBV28 CASRGQTNQPQHF TGTGCCAGCAGGGGGCAGACAAATCAGCCCCAGCATTTT
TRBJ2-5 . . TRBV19 CASSPGLQETQYF TGTGCCAGTAGCCCGGGACTCCAAGAGACCCAGTACTTC
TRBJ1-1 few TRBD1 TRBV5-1 CASSPPGQPNTEAFF TGCGCCAGCAGCCCCCCGGGACAGCCGAACACTGAAGCTTTCTTT
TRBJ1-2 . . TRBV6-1 CASSQDGSSLGYTF TGTGCCAGCAGCCAGGACGGATCGAGCCTTGGCTACACCTTC
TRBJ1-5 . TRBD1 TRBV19 CASSPRQGASNQPQHF TGTGCCAGTAGTCCTCGACAGGGGGCAAGCAATCAGCCCCAGCATTTT
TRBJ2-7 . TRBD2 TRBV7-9 CASSSETSGESYEQYF TGTGCCAGCAGCTCCGAGACTAGCGGGGAGTCCTACGAGCAGTACTTC
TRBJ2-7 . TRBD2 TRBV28 CASSFALAELSYEQYF TGTGCCAGCAGTTTCGCCCTAGCGGAACTAAGCTACGAGCAGTACTTC
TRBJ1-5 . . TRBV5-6 CASSLGGSNQPQHF TGTGCCAGCAGCTTGGGAGGTAGCAATCAGCCCCAGCATTTT
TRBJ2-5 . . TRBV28 CASSTIRGAGETQYF TGTGCCAGCAGTACCATTCGGGGCGCCGGCGAGACCCAGTACTTC
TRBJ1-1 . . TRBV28 CASSSPAEGGYTEAFF TGTGCCAGCAGTTCCCCCGCGGAGGGAGGGTACACTGAAGCTTTCTTT
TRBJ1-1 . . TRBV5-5 CASSPDRGWEYMNTEAFF TGTGCCAGCAGCCCCGACCGGGGTTGGGAATACATGAACACTGAAGCTTTCTTT
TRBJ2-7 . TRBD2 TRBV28 CASSSGLAGPDLYEQYF TGTGCCAGCAGCTCTGGACTAGCGGGGCCTGACCTCTACGAGCAGTACTTC
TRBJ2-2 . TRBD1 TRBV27 CASSLGQTNTGELFF TGTGCCAGCAGTTTGGGACAGACGAACACCGGGGAGCTGTTTTTT
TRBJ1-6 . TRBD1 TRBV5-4 CASSLGGTGALNSPLHF TGTGCCAGCAGCTTGGGGGGGACAGGGGCCCTTAATTCACCCCTCCACTTT
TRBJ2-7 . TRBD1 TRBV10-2 CASNPGGTGGVEQYF TGCGCCAGCAACCCCGGGGGGACAGGGGGCGTCGAGCAGTACTTC
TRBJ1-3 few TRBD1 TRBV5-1 CASSSTGQGGNTIYF TGCGCCAGCAGCTCGACCGGACAGGGCGGAAACACCATATATTTT
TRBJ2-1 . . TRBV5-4 CASSPTVSSYNEQFF TGTGCCAGCAGCCCGACTGTTAGCTCCTACAATGAGCAGTTCTTC
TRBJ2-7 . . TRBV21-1 CASSIKRQRGSSYEQYF TGTGCCAGCAGCATCAAGAGGCAGCGGGGGAGCTCCTACGAGCAGTACTTC
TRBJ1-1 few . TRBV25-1 CASSRGGPTEAFF TGTGCCAGCAGTAGAGGGGGACCTACTGAAGCTTTCTTT
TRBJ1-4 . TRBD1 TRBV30 CAWRKVLRDRGRSNEKLFF TGTGCCTGGAGGAAGGTCTTGCGGGACAGGGGCCGCTCTAATGAAAAACTGTTTTTT
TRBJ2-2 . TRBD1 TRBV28 CASSWTGGRGELFF TGTGCCAGCAGTTGGACAGGGGGCAGGGGGGAGCTGTTTTTT
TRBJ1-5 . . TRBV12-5 CASGPPPTGYSNQPQHF TGTGCTAGTGGTCCCCCCCCCACAGGTTATAGCAATCAGCCCCAGCATTTT
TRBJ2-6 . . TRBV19 CASKEGQSSGANVLTF TGTGCCAGTAAGGAGGGCCAAAGCTCTGGGGCCAACGTCCTGACTTTC
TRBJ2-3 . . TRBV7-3 CASSLNSQGTDTQYF TGTGCCAGCAGCTTAAACTCCCAGGGCACAGATACGCAGTATTTT
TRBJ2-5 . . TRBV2 CASSIRAQETQYF TGTGCCAGCAGTATCCGGGCACAAGAGACCCAGTACTTC
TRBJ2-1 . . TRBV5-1 CASSLAGGTLYNEQFF TGCGCCAGCAGCTTGGCCGGAGGGACACTATACAATGAGCAGTTCTTC
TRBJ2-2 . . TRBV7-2 CASSLVRYTGELFF TGTGCCAGCAGCTTAGTGAGGTACACCGGGGAGCTGTTTTTT
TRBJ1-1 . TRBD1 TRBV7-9 CASSYGQGGNTEAFF TGTGCCAGCAGCTACGGACAGGGTGGGAACACTGAAGCTTTCTTT
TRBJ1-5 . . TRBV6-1 CASTENSNQPQHF TGTGCCAGCACGGAAAATAGCAATCAGCCCCAGCATTTT
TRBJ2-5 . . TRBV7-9 CASSLGLGSETQYF TGTGCCAGCAGCTTAGGGTTAGGGTCAGAGACCCAGTACTTC
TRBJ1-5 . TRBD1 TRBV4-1 CASSQDRTGYNQPQHF TGCGCCAGCAGCCAAGACCGGACAGGGTACAATCAGCCCCAGCATTTT
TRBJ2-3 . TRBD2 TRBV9 CASSPGTSGEDTQYF TGTGCCAGCAGCCCCGGGACTAGCGGGGAAGATACGCAGTATTTT
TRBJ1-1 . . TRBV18 CASSLYDANTEAFF TGTGCCAGCTCATTATACGACGCGAACACTGAAGCTTTCTTT
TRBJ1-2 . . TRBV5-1 CASSLDGGSYGYTF TGCGCCAGCAGCTTGGATGGGGGTAGCTATGGCTACACCTTC